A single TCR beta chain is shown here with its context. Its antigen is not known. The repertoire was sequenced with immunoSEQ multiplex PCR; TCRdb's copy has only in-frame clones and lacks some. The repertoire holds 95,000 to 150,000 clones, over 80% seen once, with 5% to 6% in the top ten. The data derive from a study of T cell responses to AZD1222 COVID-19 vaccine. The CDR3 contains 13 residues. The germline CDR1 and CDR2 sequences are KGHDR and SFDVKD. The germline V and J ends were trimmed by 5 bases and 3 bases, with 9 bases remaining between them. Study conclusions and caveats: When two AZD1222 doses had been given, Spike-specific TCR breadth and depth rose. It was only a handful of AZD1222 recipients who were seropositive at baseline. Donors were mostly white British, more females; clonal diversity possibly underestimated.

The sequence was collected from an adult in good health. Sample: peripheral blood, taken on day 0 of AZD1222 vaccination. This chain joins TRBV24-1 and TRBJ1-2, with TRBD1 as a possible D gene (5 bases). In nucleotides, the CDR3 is TGTGCCACCAGTGCCCAGGGAGACTATGGCTACACCTTC. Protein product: CATSAQGDYGYTF.